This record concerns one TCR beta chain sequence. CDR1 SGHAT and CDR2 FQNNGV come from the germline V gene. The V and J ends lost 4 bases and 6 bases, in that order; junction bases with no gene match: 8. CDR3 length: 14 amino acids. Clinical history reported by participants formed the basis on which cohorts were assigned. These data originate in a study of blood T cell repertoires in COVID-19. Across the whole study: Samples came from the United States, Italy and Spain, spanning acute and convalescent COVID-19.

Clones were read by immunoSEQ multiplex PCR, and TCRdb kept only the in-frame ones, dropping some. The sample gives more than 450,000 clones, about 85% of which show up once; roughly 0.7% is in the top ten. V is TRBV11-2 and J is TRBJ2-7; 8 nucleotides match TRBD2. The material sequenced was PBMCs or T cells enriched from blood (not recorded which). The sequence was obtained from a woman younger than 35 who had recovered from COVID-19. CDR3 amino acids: CASSSQAGESEQYF. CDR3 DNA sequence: TGTGCCAGCAGCTCACAAGCGGGGGAGAGCGAGCAGTACTTC.